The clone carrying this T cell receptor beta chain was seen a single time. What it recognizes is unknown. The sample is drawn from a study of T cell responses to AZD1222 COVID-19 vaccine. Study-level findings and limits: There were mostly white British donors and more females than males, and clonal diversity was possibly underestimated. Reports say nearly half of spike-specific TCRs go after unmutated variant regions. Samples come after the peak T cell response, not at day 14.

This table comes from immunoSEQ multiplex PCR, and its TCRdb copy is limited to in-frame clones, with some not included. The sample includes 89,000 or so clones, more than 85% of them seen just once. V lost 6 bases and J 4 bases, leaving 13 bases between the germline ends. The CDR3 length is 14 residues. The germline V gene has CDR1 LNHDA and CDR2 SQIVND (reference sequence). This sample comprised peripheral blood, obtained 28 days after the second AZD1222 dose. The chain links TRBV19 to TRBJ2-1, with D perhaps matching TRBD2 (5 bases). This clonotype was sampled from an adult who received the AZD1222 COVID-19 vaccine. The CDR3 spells CASRLLADYNEQFF. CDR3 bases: TGTGCCAGTAGACTCCTAGCAGATTACAATGAGCAGTTCTTC.